Below are 17 T cell receptor beta chains sequenced from a single sample in a study of CD8+ T cells in alopecia areata. It was cDNA, reverse transcribed from extracted RNA, that served as the sequencing template. Some clones are missing from TCRdb's copy, which holds only in-frame ones; the method was immunoSEQ multiplex PCR. The sample holds tens of thousands of clones; roughly 45% are singletons and the top ten take about 53%. The sample taken for sequencing was NKG2D-low CD8+ T cells sorted from blood. Every receptor here comes from a human donor with alopecia areata.

CDR3 residues: CASSPRDRVYNEQFF. The CDR3 DNA follows: TGTGCCAGCAGCCCCCGGGACAGGGTTTACAATGAGCAGTTCTTC. The J gene is TRBJ2-1, the V gene TRBV7-9; 9 positions match TRBD1. The germline V gene encodes CDR1 SEHNR and CDR2 FQNEAQ (reference sequence). The CDR3 has 15 amino acids. Trimming took 5 bases from V and 4 from J; bases not matched to a gene: 6.

This clone was recorded a few times. J is TRBJ1-4 and V is TRBV29-1; no clear D. V lost 5 bases to trimming and J lost 4 bases, with 11 bases between them. From germline, CDR1 is SQVTM and CDR2 ANQGSEA. The CDR3 runs to 13 residues. DNA for the CDR3: TGCAGCGTTTTCACCGGGGTTAATGAAAAACTGTTTTTT. Its protein is CSVFTGVNEKLFF.

V gene TRBV27 combines with J gene TRBJ2-7; no clear D gene. The CDR3 is made up of 13 amino acids. Trimming took off 5 bases at V and 4 bases at J, with 12 bases between the two ends. In germline, CDR1 is MNHEY, CDR2 SMNVEV (reference sequence). For the CDR3, the DNA is TGTGCCAGCAGTCTCTCCATGGGATACGAGCAGTACTTC. Residues: CASSLSMGYEQYF.

Of note for this clone: Other nucleotide sequences in the sample specify the same CDR3. The rearrangement uses TRBV29-1 and TRBJ1-2; no reliable D call. V was cut by 7 bases and J by 5 bases, with 11 bases left in between. Germline V CDR1 and CDR2: SQVTM, ANQGSEA. The CDR3 contains 11 residues. CDR3: CSARKGYGYTF. CDR3 nucleotide sequence: TGCAGCGCTCGGAAGGGATATGGCTACACCTTC.

Details on this clone: Different DNA sequences within this sample yield the same CDR3. This CDR3 reads CASSGSEQFF. In DNA form, the CDR3 reads TGTGCCAGCAGCGGCTCTGAGCAGTTCTTC. The V gene is TRBV9, the J gene TRBJ2-1; D unresolved. Deletions cut 3 bases from V and 9 bases from J, with 4 bases between. The CDR3 has 10 amino acids. Germline V gene lookup returns CDR1 SGDLS and CDR2 YYNGEE.

This clone was counted a few times. The V call is TRBV7-9, the J call TRBJ2-5, with 9 bases that match TRBD2. CDR1 is SEHNR and CDR2 is FQNEAQ in the germline V gene (reference sequence). Trimming at V came to 5 bases and at J to 5 bases, leaving 15 bases not matched to a gene. The CDR3 has 17 amino acids. The CDR3 bases are TGTGCCAGCAGCCCTGCGGGGAATAGCGGGAGAAAGGAGACCCAGTACTTC. Amino acids: CASSPAGNSGRKETQYF.

This clone was seen a few times. CDR3 nucleotide sequence: TGCAGCGTGAGGACTGGGGACGAAAAACTGTTTTTT. As protein: CSVRTGDEKLFF. This chain connects TRBV29-1 to TRBJ1-4; D perhaps matches TRBD1 (5 bases). The V end was cut by 6 bases, the J end by 8 bases, with 13 bases between. This CDR3 spans 12 amino acids. Germline loops: CDR1 SQVTM, CDR2 ANQGSEA.

The rearrangement links TRBV5-6 to TRBJ1-5, with TRBD1 as a possible D gene (5 bases). The length of the CDR3 is 16 residues. CDR1 and CDR2 (germline): SGHDT, YYEEEE. The V gene lost 0 bases and the J gene lost 0 bases, with 10 bases spanning the gap. For the CDR3, the DNA is TGTGCCAGCAGCTTGGTTACGGACAATAGCAATCAGCCCCAGCATTTT. Its translation is CASSLVTDNSNQPQHF.

This clone appeared once. The genes are TRBV27 and TRBJ1-5; D remains ambiguous. Germline V gene lookup returns CDR1 MNHEY and CDR2 SMNVEV (reference sequence). The CDR3 consists of 14 residues. V was shortened by 3 bases and J by 7 bases, with 13 bases between the two germline ends. DNA of the CDR3: TGTGCCAGCAGTTTTGGGGTGCCGGGCCAGCCCCAGCATTTT. It yields the protein CASSFGVPGQPQHF.

Only a few counts were recorded for this clone. The chain links TRBV4-3 to TRBJ2-1, with 7 bases matching TRBD2. The V segment lost 0 bases and the J segment 7 bases; nucleotides outside the gene matches: 15. The CDR3 covers 18 residues. CDR1 LGHNA and CDR2 YSLEER come from the germline V gene. The CDR3 loop reads CASSQDVNPGEGGNEQFF. The CDR3 DNA is TGCGCCAGCAGCCAAGATGTTAATCCGGGGGAGGGTGGAAATGAGCAGTTCTTC.

This sequence joins TRBV4-3 and TRBJ1-1, with a weak D call TRBD1 (5 bases). V was cut by 0 bases and J by 3 bases, with 11 bases left in between. Germline loops: CDR1 LGHNA, CDR2 YSLEER. The CDR3 sequence is 15 residues long. CDR3 loop: CASSQDVGRDTEAFF. CDR3 DNA: TGCGCCAGCAGCCAAGATGTGGGGCGGGACACTGAAGCTTTCTTT.

The V call is TRBV7-3, the J call TRBJ2-7; D perhaps matches TRBD2 (7 bases). The CDR3 has 15 amino acids. Trimming cost V 4 bases and J 2 bases, with 15 bases left between them. The germline V gene encodes CDR1 SGHTA and CDR2 FQGTGA. CDR3 in amino acids: CASSSSAGAPYEQYF. In DNA, the CDR3 is TGTGCCAGCAGCTCCTCGGCGGGGGCCCCCTACGAGCAGTACTTC.

The CDR3 nucleotides read TGTGCCAGCAGGGGGACAGGGGTTTTTCACGAGCAGTACTTC. Protein sequence: CASRGTGVFHEQYF. The rearrangement uses TRBV2 and TRBJ2-7, with 10 positions matching TRBD1. Trimming cost V 6 bases and J 5 bases; bases outside gene matches: 7. CDR1 and CDR2 (germline): SNHLY, FYNNEI. The CDR3 totals 14 residues. Together with reference TRBV2 and TRBJ2-7, the CDR3 gives the full variable domain: EPEVTQTPSHQVTQMGQEVILRCVPISNHLYFYWYRQILGQKVEFLVSFYNNEISEKSEIFDDQFSVERPDGSNFTLKIRSTKLEDSAMYFCASRGTGVFHEQYFGPGTRLTVT.

This clone came up many times. V is TRBV19 and J is TRBJ2-2; D remains unclear. Germline assignment: CDR1 LNHDA and CDR2 SQIVND (reference sequence). V lost 7 bases to trimming and J lost 6 bases, with 15 bases between them. The CDR3 is 14 residues long. The CDR3 is CASTHTVEPGELFF. DNA of the CDR3: TGTGCCAGTACGCACACCGTAGAACCCGGGGAGCTGTTTTTT.

The rearrangement links TRBV5-6 to TRBJ2-3, with TRBD1 matching over 10 bases. CDR3 length equals 16 residues. Trimming cost V 4 bases and J 4 bases; bases outside gene matches: 9. Germline values: CDR1 SGHDT, CDR2 YYEEEE. CDR3 DNA: TGTGCCAGCAGCCCGGCCGGACAGGGGGGCGCAGATACGCAGTATTTT. Translating gives CASSPAGQGGADTQYF.

The chain carries TRBV9 and TRBJ1-6, with 7 bases identical to TRBD1. Germline CDR1 and CDR2: SGDLS and YYNGEE. This CDR3 region has 13 residues. The V segment lost 5 bases and the J segment 6 bases; nucleotides outside the gene matches: 2. As DNA, the CDR3 is TGTGCCAGCAGGACAGGGATTAATTCACCCCTCCACTTT. Its protein is CASRTGINSPLHF.

This sequence joins TRBV7-9 and TRBJ2-7, with D unclear. The V gene's germline CDR1 is SEHNR and CDR2 FQNEAQ (reference sequence). There are 10 residues in the CDR3. The V and J ends lost 5 bases and 7 bases respectively, with 6 bases between them. CDR3 residues: CASSGPEQYF. Written as DNA, the CDR3 is TGTGCCAGCAGCGGTCCGGAGCAGTACTTC.